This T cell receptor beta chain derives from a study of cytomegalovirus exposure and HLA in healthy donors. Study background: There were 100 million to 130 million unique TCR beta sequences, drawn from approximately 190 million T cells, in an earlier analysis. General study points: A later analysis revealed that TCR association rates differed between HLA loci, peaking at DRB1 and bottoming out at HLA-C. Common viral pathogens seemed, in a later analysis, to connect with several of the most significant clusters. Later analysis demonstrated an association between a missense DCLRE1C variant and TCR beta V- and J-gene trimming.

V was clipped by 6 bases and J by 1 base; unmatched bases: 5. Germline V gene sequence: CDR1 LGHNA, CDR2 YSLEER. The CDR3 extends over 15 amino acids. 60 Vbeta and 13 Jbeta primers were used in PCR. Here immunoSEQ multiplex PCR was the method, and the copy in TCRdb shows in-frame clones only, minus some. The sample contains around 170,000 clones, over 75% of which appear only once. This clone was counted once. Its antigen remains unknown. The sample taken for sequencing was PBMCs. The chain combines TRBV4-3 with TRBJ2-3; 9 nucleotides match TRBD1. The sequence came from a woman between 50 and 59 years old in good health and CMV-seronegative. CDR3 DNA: TGCGCCAGCAGTCGGGGGGACAGGGGCACAGATACGCAGTATTTT. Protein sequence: CASSRGDRGTDTQYF.